A selection of T cell receptor beta chains follows, all from one sample in a study of shared clonotypes between healthy human individuals. TCRdb's copy holds only in-frame clones and misses some; the assay was immunoSEQ multiplex PCR. Counted here are under 1,100,000 clones, more than 60% occurring once; the ten biggest clones make up nearly 1.5%. The sample taken for sequencing was memory CD4+ T cells sorted from blood. The origin of the receptors is a man aged 18 to 29 in good health. The CDR3 runs from the conserved cysteine through the conserved F or W.

V gene,J gene,CDR3 length,CDR3 protein
TRBV28,TRBJ2-7,14,CASSLSGTDYEQYF
TRBV29-1,TRBJ2-2,15,CSVGTSGGSTGELFF
TRBV10-3,TRBJ2-1,17,CAISESRLDFTHNEQFF
TRBV9,TRBJ2-2,15,CASSVSGLVAGELFF
TRBV30,TRBJ1-1,13,CAWRETGGTEAFF
TRBV28,TRBJ2-5,16,CASSLSGTGGRETQYF
TRBV7-9,TRBJ1-1,13,CASSLTGNTEAFF
TRBV2,TRBJ2-2,13,CASRGADTGELFF
TRBV5-1,TRBJ1-5,15,CASSLVPGPGEPQHF
TRBV5-4,TRBJ2-2,16,CASSDPGQGTAGELFF
TRBV11-1,TRBJ1-1,17,CASSPGTGWALNTEAFF
TRBV28,TRBJ2-7,13,CASSLASAYEQYF
TRBV6-1,TRBJ1-1,13,CASALEGFTEAFF
TRBV7-9,TRBJ2-3,16,CASSLKGGLTYVTQYF
TRBV15,TRBJ2-2,14,CATRWSRDTGELFF
TRBV12-5,TRBJ2-1,13,CASGLVDRNEQFF
TRBV7-2,TRBJ2-1,13,CASSPVRQWEQFF
TRBV5-1,TRBJ2-7,17,CASSLGIRDRSSYEQYF
TRBV15,TRBJ2-2,15,CATSGRQRNTGELFF
TRBV18,TRBJ2-7,16,CASSPMAGGSSYEQYF
TRBV9,TRBJ1-5,13,CASSVGVNQPQHF
TRBV7-7,TRBJ2-5,17,CASSLDKRRGNQETQYF
TRBV9,TRBJ2-2,15,CASSASGVNTGELFF
TRBV4-1,TRBJ1-6,15,CASSQDPTVNSPLHF
TRBV5-8,TRBJ2-1,15,CASSLTTSGYNEQFF
TRBV28,TRBJ1-2,14,CASSPPRGNYGYTF